This is a list of T cell receptor beta chains from one sample in a study of T cells in localized non-small cell lung cancer. The repertoire was sequenced with immunoSEQ multiplex PCR; TCRdb's copy has only in-frame clones and lacks some. The sample holds 3,700 or so clones, more than 30% seen once. This specimen was lung tumor tissue, taken before any cancer treatment. The receptor source for this set is a male donor at least 60 years old with stage III lung adenocarcinoma. Both conserved end residues are part of each CDR3. The D gene is left open where the match is weak. Clone size, where shown, is once, few, many, or a class for clones that have expanded.

v_gene: TRBV4-1; d_gene: TRBD1; j_gene: TRBJ2-7; abundance: medium-sized; CDR3nt: TGCGCCAGCAGCCAAGAATTTTATCAGGGGACAGGGTTTCTCGAGCAGTACTTC; CDR3aa: CASSQEFYQGTGFLEQYF
v_gene: TRBV19; d_gene: TRBD2; j_gene: TRBJ2-3; abundance: NA; CDR3nt: TGTGCCAGTAGCCCCGGGACTAGCGACACAGATACGCAGTATTTT; CDR3aa: CASSPGTSDTDTQYF
v_gene: TRBV9; d_gene: NA; j_gene: TRBJ1-6; abundance: medium-sized; CDR3nt: TGTGCCAGCAGCGTCGGTAACAGAGATTCACCCCTCCACTTT; CDR3aa: CASSVGNRDSPLHF
v_gene: TRBV28; d_gene: NA; j_gene: TRBJ2-1; abundance: NA; CDR3nt: TGTGCCAGCAGTTCCCCGACTCCCACGGTAGGCAATGAGCAGTTCTTC; CDR3aa: CASSSPTPTVGNEQFF
v_gene: TRBV2; d_gene: NA; j_gene: TRBJ1-5; abundance: NA; CDR3nt: TGTGCCAGCACCCCTGGACAAGCCCAGCCCCAGCATTTT; CDR3aa: CASTPGQAQPQHF
v_gene: TRBV5-1; d_gene: NA; j_gene: TRBJ1-5; abundance: NA; CDR3nt: TGCGCCAGCAGCTTGGGTGGGGATAGCAATCAGCCCCAGCATTTT; CDR3aa: CASSLGGDSNQPQHF
v_gene: TRBV11-3; d_gene: TRBD2; j_gene: TRBJ2-7; abundance: NA; CDR3nt: TGTGCCAGCAGCTCCACTAGCGGGGGGGTCGAGCAGTACTTC; CDR3aa: CASSSTSGGVEQYF
v_gene: TRBV11-3; d_gene: NA; j_gene: TRBJ1-3; abundance: medium-sized; CDR3nt: TGTGCCAGCAGCCCCTTAGTCGGCGAGGGAAACACCATATATTTT; CDR3aa: CASSPLVGEGNTIYF
v_gene: TRBV9; d_gene: TRBD1; j_gene: TRBJ1-5; abundance: medium-sized; CDR3nt: TGTGCCAGCAGTACAGGGGGCGGTGGGCCCCAGCATTTT; CDR3aa: CASSTGGGGPQHF
v_gene: TRBV7-2; d_gene: NA; j_gene: TRBJ1-1; abundance: few; CDR3nt: TGTGCCAGCAGTCTAACAGGTTACACTGAAGCTTTCTTT; CDR3aa: CASSLTGYTEAFF
v_gene: TRBV11-3; d_gene: NA; j_gene: TRBJ1-1; abundance: few; CDR3nt: TGTGCCAGCAGCAAAGAAGGAGCTTACACTGAAGCTTTCTTT; CDR3aa: CASSKEGAYTEAFF
v_gene: TRBV1; d_gene: NA; j_gene: TRBJ2-4; abundance: NA; CDR3nt: TGCGCCAGCAGCCAAGTGCGGACAGGGAAAAACATTCAGTACTTC; CDR3aa: CASSQVRTGKNIQYF
v_gene: TRBV28; d_gene: NA; j_gene: TRBJ1-1; abundance: few; CDR3nt: TGTGCCAGCAGTTTCACAGGGACCCTCGTGAACACTGAAGCTTTCTTT; CDR3aa: CASSFTGTLVNTEAFF
v_gene: TRBV15; d_gene: NA; j_gene: TRBJ1-1; abundance: few; CDR3nt: TGTGCCACCAGCAGAGACACGGACAGCCTGAACACTGAAGCTTTCTTT; CDR3aa: CATSRDTDSLNTEAFF
v_gene: TRBV9; d_gene: NA; j_gene: TRBJ2-5; abundance: NA; CDR3nt: TGTGCCAGCAGCCTTCGCCGGGGCGGGCCTCTTTCGGAGACCCAGTACTTC; CDR3aa: CASSLRRGGPLSETQYF
v_gene: TRBV19; d_gene: TRBD1; j_gene: TRBJ1-1; abundance: few; CDR3nt: TGTGCCAGTAGTAACCGACAGGGTGGCACTGAAGCTTTCTTT; CDR3aa: CASSNRQGGTEAFF
v_gene: TRBV11-3; d_gene: TRBD1; j_gene: TRBJ2-7; abundance: few; CDR3nt: TGTGCCAGCAGCCAACACCGGGACAGGGGGTACGAGCAGTACTTC; CDR3aa: CASSQHRDRGYEQYF
v_gene: TRBV11-3; d_gene: TRBD1; j_gene: TRBJ1-4; abundance: NA; CDR3nt: TGTGCCAGCAGCTTGGGAAAGGGGGCTGGGGAAAAACTGTTTTTT; CDR3aa: CASSLGKGAGEKLFF
v_gene: TRBV6-4; d_gene: TRBD1; j_gene: TRBJ2-2; abundance: few; CDR3nt: TGTGCCAGCAGTGACTCGAAGCAGGGGGCCGGGGAGCTGTTTTTT; CDR3aa: CASSDSKQGAGELFF
v_gene: TRBV18; d_gene: TRBD1; j_gene: TRBJ2-7; abundance: NA; CDR3nt: TGTGCCAGCTCACCCTCGACAGGGGGCACCTACGAGCAGTACTTC; CDR3aa: CASSPSTGGTYEQYF
v_gene: TRBV5-1; d_gene: NA; j_gene: TRBJ1-4; abundance: NA; CDR3nt: TGCGCCAGCAGCTTGACAATGGGACGGGATGAAAAACTGTTTTTT; CDR3aa: CASSLTMGRDEKLFF
v_gene: TRBV14; d_gene: NA; j_gene: TRBJ2-5; abundance: NA; CDR3nt: TGTGCCAGCAGCCAAGATACGGATAGGCCGGAGACCCAGTACTTC; CDR3aa: CASSQDTDRPETQYF
v_gene: TRBV19; d_gene: NA; j_gene: TRBJ2-3; abundance: NA; CDR3nt: TGTGCCAGTAGTATTGGGGGGCGGACAGATACGCAGTATTTT; CDR3aa: CASSIGGRTDTQYF
v_gene: TRBV9; d_gene: TRBD1; j_gene: TRBJ1-6; abundance: NA; CDR3nt: TGTGCCAGCAGCGTAGACGGGACAGGGGGTCCACCCCTCCACTTT; CDR3aa: CASSVDGTGGPPLHF
v_gene: TRBV6-4; d_gene: NA; j_gene: TRBJ2-7; abundance: NA; CDR3nt: TGTGCCAGCAGTACTCAGGAGGAGCAGTACTTC; CDR3aa: CASSTQEEQYF
v_gene: TRBV5-1; d_gene: TRBD1; j_gene: TRBJ1-2; abundance: few; CDR3nt: TGCGCCAGCAGCCAAGAGTGGACAGGCCGAGGCTACACCTTC; CDR3aa: CASSQEWTGRGYTF
v_gene: TRBV18; d_gene: NA; j_gene: TRBJ1-6; abundance: NA; CDR3nt: TGTGCCAGCTCACCGACAGCGCTCTCCTATAATTCACCCCTCCACTTT; CDR3aa: CASSPTALSYNSPLHF
v_gene: TRBV12-5; d_gene: NA; j_gene: TRBJ2-3; abundance: once; CDR3nt: TGTGCTAGTGGTTTGGTATACGATGGGACGGCATACACAGATACGCAGTATTTT; CDR3aa: CASGLVYDGTAYTDTQYF
v_gene: TRBV10-2; d_gene: NA; j_gene: TRBJ1-1; abundance: NA; CDR3nt: TGCGCCAGCAGTGACTTTAGGGTAACTGAAGCTTTCTTT; CDR3aa: CASSDFRVTEAFF
v_gene: TRBV6-8; d_gene: NA; j_gene: TRBJ2-1; abundance: medium-sized; CDR3nt: TGTGCCAGCCTGGGGAGGGGGCCAGCTTACAATGAGCAGTTCTTC; CDR3aa: CASLGRGPAYNEQFF
v_gene: TRBV11-3; d_gene: NA; j_gene: TRBJ1-1; abundance: NA; CDR3nt: TGTGCCAGCAGCTCCGTCATGGGACCGAACACTGAAGCTTTCTTT; CDR3aa: CASSSVMGPNTEAFF
v_gene: TRBV1; d_gene: NA; j_gene: TRBJ2-7; abundance: many; CDR3nt: TGCGCCAGCAGCCAAGCCTCCGGAGCAGTCGCTCACGAGCAGTACTTC; CDR3aa: CASSQASGAVAHEQYF
v_gene: TRBV5-1; d_gene: TRBD1; j_gene: TRBJ2-7; abundance: NA; CDR3nt: TGCGCCAGCAGCTTACAGGGGGCTTTATCCTACGAGCAGTACTTC; CDR3aa: CASSLQGALSYEQYF
v_gene: TRBV29-1; d_gene: TRBD1; j_gene: TRBJ1-2; abundance: NA; CDR3nt: TGCAGCGTACTGTCAGGGACAGCCCTTATTGGTGGCTACACCTTC; CDR3aa: CSVLSGTALIGGYTF
v_gene: TRBV5-1; d_gene: NA; j_gene: TRBJ1-3; abundance: NA; CDR3nt: TGCGCCAGCAGCTTGGGACAGACCTCTGGAAACACCATATATTTT; CDR3aa: CASSLGQTSGNTIYF
v_gene: TRBV6-8; d_gene: TRBD1; j_gene: TRBJ1-1; abundance: few; CDR3nt: TGTGCCATAGCCCAACAGGGGGCCACTGAAGCTTTCTTT; CDR3aa: CAIAQQGATEAFF
v_gene: TRBV6-8; d_gene: NA; j_gene: TRBJ2-2; abundance: NA; CDR3nt: TGTGCCAGCAGTTACCAGGCAGGAACACCGGGGGAGCTGTTTTTT; CDR3aa: CASSYQAGTPGELFF
v_gene: TRBV29-1; d_gene: NA; j_gene: TRBJ1-1; abundance: NA; CDR3nt: TGCAGCGTTAACAGGGAGATGAACACTGAAGCTTTCTTT; CDR3aa: CSVNREMNTEAFF
v_gene: TRBV4-1; d_gene: NA; j_gene: TRBJ1-2; abundance: medium-sized; CDR3nt: TGCGCCAGCAGCCTTGCAACGGGGACACAGGGATCGGGTGGCTACACCTTC; CDR3aa: CASSLATGTQGSGGYTF
v_gene: TRBV6-8; d_gene: TRBD2; j_gene: TRBJ2-7; abundance: medium-sized; CDR3nt: TGTGCCACTTCGCTAGCGGGGTATCCCTACGAGCAGTACTTC; CDR3aa: CATSLAGYPYEQYF
v_gene: TRBV5-1; d_gene: NA; j_gene: TRBJ2-2; abundance: NA; CDR3nt: TGCGCCAGCAGCTTGGGCAGGGCCTCCGGGGAGCTGTTTTTT; CDR3aa: CASSLGRASGELFF
v_gene: TRBV4-1; d_gene: NA; j_gene: TRBJ1-4; abundance: NA; CDR3nt: TGCGCCAGCAGCCAAGATCCGGGGCGGATTAATGAAAAACTGTTTTTT; CDR3aa: CASSQDPGRINEKLFF
v_gene: TRBV6-8; d_gene: TRBD2; j_gene: TRBJ2-3; abundance: NA; CDR3nt: TGTGCCAGCACGGGGCTAAGGGAGCGGGGGGATACAGATACGCAGTATTTT; CDR3aa: CASTGLRERGDTDTQYF
v_gene: TRBV11-3; d_gene: NA; j_gene: TRBJ2-1; abundance: medium-sized; CDR3nt: TGTGCCAGCAGCCAAGTTCGGGCAGGGGAGGAGGGCAATGAGCAGTTCTTC; CDR3aa: CASSQVRAGEEGNEQFF
v_gene: TRBV19; d_gene: NA; j_gene: TRBJ1-6; abundance: NA; CDR3nt: TGTGCCAGTACGGGGTATCAATCACCCCTCCACTTT; CDR3aa: CASTGYQSPLHF
v_gene: TRBV11-3; d_gene: TRBD2; j_gene: TRBJ2-1; abundance: medium-sized; CDR3nt: TGTGCCAGCAGCTTAAAGGCCCCACTAGCGGGAACCTACAATGAGCAGTTCTTC; CDR3aa: CASSLKAPLAGTYNEQFF
v_gene: TRBV29-1; d_gene: NA; j_gene: TRBJ2-7; abundance: NA; CDR3nt: TGCAGCGTTCTCGACACCCACAGGGAGCGAGAGCAGTACTTC; CDR3aa: CSVLDTHREREQYF